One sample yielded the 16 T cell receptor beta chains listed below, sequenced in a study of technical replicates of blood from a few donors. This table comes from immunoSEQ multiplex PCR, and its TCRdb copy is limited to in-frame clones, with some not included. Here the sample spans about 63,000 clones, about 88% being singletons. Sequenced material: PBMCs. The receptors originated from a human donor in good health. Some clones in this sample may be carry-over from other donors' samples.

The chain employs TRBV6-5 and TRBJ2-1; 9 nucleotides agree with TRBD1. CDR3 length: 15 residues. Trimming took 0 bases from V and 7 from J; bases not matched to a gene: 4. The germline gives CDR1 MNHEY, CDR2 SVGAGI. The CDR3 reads CASSYSGTGTNEQFF. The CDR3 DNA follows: TGTGCCAGCAGTTACTCTGGGACAGGGACGAATGAGCAGTTCTTC.

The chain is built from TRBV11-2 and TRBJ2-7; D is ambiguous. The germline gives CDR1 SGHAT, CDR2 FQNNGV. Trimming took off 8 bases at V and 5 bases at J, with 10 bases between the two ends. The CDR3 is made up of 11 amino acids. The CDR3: CASLESHEQYF. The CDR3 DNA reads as TGTGCCAGCTTGGAGTCCCACGAGCAGTACTTC. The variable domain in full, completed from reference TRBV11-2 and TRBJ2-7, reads EAGVAQSPRYKIIEKRQSVAFWCNPISGHATLYWYQQILGQGPKLLIQFQNNGVVDDSQLPKDRFSAERLKGVDSTLKIQPAKLEDSAVYLCASLESHEQYFGPGTRLTVT.

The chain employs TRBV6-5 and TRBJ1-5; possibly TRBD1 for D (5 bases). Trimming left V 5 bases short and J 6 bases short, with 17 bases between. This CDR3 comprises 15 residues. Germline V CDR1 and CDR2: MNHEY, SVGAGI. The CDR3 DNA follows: TGTGCCAGCAGTAGGACGCGGGGGGAGGGTCAGCCCCAGCATTTT. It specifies CASSRTRGEGQPQHF.

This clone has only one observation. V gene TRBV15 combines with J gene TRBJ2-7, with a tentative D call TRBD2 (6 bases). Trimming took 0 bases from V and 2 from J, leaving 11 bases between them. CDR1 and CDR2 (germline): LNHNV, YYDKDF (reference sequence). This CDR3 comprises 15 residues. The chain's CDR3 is CATSREAEGPYEQYF. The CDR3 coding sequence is TGTGCCACCAGCAGAGAGGCGGAGGGTCCCTACGAGCAGTACTTC. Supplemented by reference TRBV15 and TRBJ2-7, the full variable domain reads DAMVIQNPRYQVTQFGKPVTLSCSQTLNHNVMYWYQQKSSQAPKLLFHYYDKDFNNEADTPDNFQSRRPNTSFCFLDIRSPGLGDTAMYLCATSREAEGPYEQYFGPGTRLTVT.

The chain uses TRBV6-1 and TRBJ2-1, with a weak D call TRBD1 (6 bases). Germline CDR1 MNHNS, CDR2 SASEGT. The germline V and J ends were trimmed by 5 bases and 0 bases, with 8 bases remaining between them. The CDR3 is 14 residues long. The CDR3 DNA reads TGTGCCAGCAGTACAGGGACCTCCTACAATGAGCAGTTCTTC. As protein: CASSTGTSYNEQFF.

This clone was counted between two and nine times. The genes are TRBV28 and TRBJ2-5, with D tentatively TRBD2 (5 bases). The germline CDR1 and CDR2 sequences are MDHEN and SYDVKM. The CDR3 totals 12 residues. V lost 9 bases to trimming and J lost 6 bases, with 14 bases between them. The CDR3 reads CASNEGEQTQYF. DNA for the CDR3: TGTGCCAGTAATGAGGGAGAACAGACCCAGTACTTC.

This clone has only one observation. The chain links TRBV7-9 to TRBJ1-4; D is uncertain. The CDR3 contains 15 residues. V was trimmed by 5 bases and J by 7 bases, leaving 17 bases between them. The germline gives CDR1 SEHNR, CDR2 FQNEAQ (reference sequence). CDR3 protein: CASSPRSEAVEKLFF. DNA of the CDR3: TGTGCCAGCAGCCCGCGAAGTGAGGCGGTTGAAAAACTGTTTTTT.

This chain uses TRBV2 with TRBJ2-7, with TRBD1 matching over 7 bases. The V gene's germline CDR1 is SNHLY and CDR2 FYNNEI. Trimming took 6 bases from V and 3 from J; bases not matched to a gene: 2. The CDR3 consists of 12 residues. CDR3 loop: CASSGTVYEQYF. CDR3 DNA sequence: TGTGCCAGCAGCGGGACAGTCTACGAGCAGTACTTC.

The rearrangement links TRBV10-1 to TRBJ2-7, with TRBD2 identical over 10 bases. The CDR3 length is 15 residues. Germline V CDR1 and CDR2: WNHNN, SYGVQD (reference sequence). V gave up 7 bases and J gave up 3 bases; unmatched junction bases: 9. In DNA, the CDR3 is TGCGCCAGCATATCTGGCCTAGCGGGAGACTACGAGCAGTACTTC. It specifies CASISGLAGDYEQYF.

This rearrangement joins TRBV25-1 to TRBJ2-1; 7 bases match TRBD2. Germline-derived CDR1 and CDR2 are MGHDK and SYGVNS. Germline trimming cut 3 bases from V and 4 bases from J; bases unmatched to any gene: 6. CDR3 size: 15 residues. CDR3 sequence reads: CASSDTGRRYNEQFF. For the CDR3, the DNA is TGTGCCAGCAGTGATACCGGGAGGAGGTACAATGAGCAGTTCTTC.

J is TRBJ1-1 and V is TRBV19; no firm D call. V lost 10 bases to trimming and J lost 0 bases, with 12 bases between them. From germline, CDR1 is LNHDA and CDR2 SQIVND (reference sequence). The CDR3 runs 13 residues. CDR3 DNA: TGTGCCACAAACCGACATTTGAACACTGAAGCTTTCTTT. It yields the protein CATNRHLNTEAFF.

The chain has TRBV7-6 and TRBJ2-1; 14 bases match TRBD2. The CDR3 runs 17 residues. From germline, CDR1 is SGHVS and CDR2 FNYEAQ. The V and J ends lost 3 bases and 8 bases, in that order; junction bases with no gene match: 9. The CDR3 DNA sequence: TGTGCCAGCAGCTTGGGACTAGCGGGAGACCCTCGTGATGAGCAGTTCTTC. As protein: CASSLGLAGDPRDEQFF.

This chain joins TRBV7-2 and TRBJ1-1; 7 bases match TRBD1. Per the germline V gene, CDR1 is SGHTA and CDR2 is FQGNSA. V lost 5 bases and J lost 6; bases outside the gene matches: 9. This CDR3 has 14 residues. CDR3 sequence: CASSRPTGVSEAFF. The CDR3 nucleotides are TGTGCCAGCAGCCGCCCCACAGGGGTTTCTGAAGCTTTCTTT.

CDR3 in DNA: TGCGCCAGCAGCCAAGAAAGAATGTTACTATACAATGAGCAGTTCTTC. It translates to CASSQERMLLYNEQFF. The genes are TRBV4-3 and TRBJ2-1; D is ambiguous. Germline V gene sequence: CDR1 LGHNA, CDR2 YSLEER. Between the trimmed V and J ends, which lost 0 bases and 4 bases, there was a span of 13 bases. CDR3 length equals 16 residues.

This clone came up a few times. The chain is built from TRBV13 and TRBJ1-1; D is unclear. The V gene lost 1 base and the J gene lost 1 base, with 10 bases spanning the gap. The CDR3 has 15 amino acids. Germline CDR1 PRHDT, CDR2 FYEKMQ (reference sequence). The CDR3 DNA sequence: TGTGCCAGCAGCTTAGCTGGAGGGTGGAACACTGAAGCTTTCTTT. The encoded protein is CASSLAGGWNTEAFF.

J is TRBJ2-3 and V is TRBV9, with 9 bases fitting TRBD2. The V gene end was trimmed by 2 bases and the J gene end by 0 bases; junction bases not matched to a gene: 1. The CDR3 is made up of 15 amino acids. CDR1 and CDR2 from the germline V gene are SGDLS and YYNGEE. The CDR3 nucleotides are TGTGCCAGCAGCGTTACTAGCGGGAGCACAGATACGCAGTATTTT. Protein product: CASSVTSGSTDTQYF.